This T cell receptor (beta chain) was sequenced in a study of T cells in Graves' hyperthyroidism and ophthalmopathy. This clonotype was seen ten or more times. As yet, its antigen is unknown. The CDR3 totals 15 residues. V lost 4 bases and J lost 0, with 11 bases in between. The germline gives CDR1 KGHDR, CDR2 SFDVKD. General observations from the study: Most expanded thyroid clonotypes above 0.001 also appeared in blood.

The TCR beta CDR3 regions underwent amplification using RNA transcripts as the source. When the TCR CDR3 underwent first-round RT-PCR, the HTBI primer set was used. Using its own MiXCR run on the multiplex PCR reads, TCRdb lists one record per CDR3 protein. The sample consists of hundreds of thousands of distinct CDR3 sequences, about 45% of them appearing once. Uncontrolled infection, other autoimmune disease, pregnancy or lactation disqualified patients from enrolment. The chain has TRBV24-1 and TRBJ1-2, with unresolved D. Sequences were obtained from peripheral blood or thyroid tissue (not recorded which). The sequence was obtained from a woman under 30 with Graves' hyperthyroidism. The CDR3 here is CATSDPESANYGYTF. The CDR3 DNA follows: TGTGCCACCAGTGACCCCGAGAGTGCTAACTATGGCTACACCTTC.